Presented here are 16 T cell receptor beta chains from one specimen sequenced in a study of technical replicates of blood from a handful of donors. This table comes from immunoSEQ multiplex PCR, and its TCRdb copy is limited to in-frame clones, with some not included. The sample consists of 60,000 to 90,000 clones, nearly 98% of them appearing once. Sequencing used T cells isolated from PBMCs. All receptors derive from a human donor in good health.

The V and J genes are TRBV19 and TRBJ1-1, with D perhaps TRBD1 (5 bases). The CDR3 totals 14 residues. Germline V gene sequence: CDR1 LNHDA, CDR2 SQIVND (reference sequence). V shed 3 bases and J shed 6 bases, with 14 bases lying between them. The CDR3, as DNA: TGTGCCAGTAGTATCTCGGGGGGAGGGGCTGAAGCTTTCTTT. Residues: CASSISGGGAEAFF. Drawing the rest from reference TRBV19 and TRBJ1-1, the complete variable domain is DGGITQSPKYLFRKEGQNVTLSCEQNLNHDAMYWYRQDPGQGLRLIYYSQIVNDFQKGDIAEGYSVSREKKESFPLTVTSAQKNPTAFYLCASSISGGGAEAFFGQGTRLTVV.

The chain employs TRBV7-9 and TRBJ1-5, with D uncertain. Looked up from germline, CDR1 is SEHNR and CDR2 is FQNEAQ (reference sequence). The CDR3 spans 15 residues. Trimming left V 3 bases short and J 1 base short, with 10 bases between. The CDR3 is CASSFSVASNQPQHF. The CDR3 DNA reads TGTGCCAGCAGCTTTAGCGTAGCGAGCAATCAGCCCCAGCATTTT.

This sequence joins TRBV5-1 and TRBJ1-1, with TRBD1 as a possible D gene (5 bases). This CDR3 spans 13 amino acids. Germline CDR1 and CDR2: SGHRS and YFSETQ. The germline V and J ends were trimmed by 5 bases and 6 bases, with 14 bases remaining between them. For the CDR3, the DNA is TGCGCCAGCAGGGGTGACAGTTACGCTGAAGCTTTCTTT. This sequence encodes CASRGDSYAEAFF. Filled out from reference TRBV5-1 and TRBJ1-1, the complete variable domain reads KAGVTQTPRYLIKTRGQQVTLSCSPISGHRSVSWYQQTPGQGLQFLFEYFSETQRNKGNFPGRFSGRQFSNSRSEMNVSTLELGDSALYLCASRGDSYAEAFFGQGTRLTVV.

In its sample, this clone was seen once. The V gene is TRBV30, the J gene TRBJ1-6; no clear D gene. CDR1 and CDR2 (germline): GTSNPN, SVGIG (reference sequence). Trimming stripped 2 bases from V and 3 bases from J, with 11 bases between. The CDR3 has 15 residues. CDR3 bases: TGTGCCTGGAGTCTTTCGCCCAGCTATAATTCACCCCTCCACTTT. This translates into CAWSLSPSYNSPLHF.

Only one count was recorded for this clone. The chain employs TRBV9 and TRBJ2-7, with 8 bases lining up with TRBD1. CDR1 is SGDLS and CDR2 is YYNGEE in the germline V gene. V was pared by 4 bases and J by 2 bases, with 8 bases of the junction left unmatched. This CDR3 has 15 amino acids. The chain's CDR3 is CASSRGTGQTYEQYF. CDR3 DNA: TGTGCCAGCAGCCGTGGGACAGGACAAACCTACGAGCAGTACTTC. The variable domain in full, with the rest retrieved from reference TRBV9 and TRBJ2-7, is DSGVTQTPKHLITATGQRVTLRCSPRSGDLSVYWYQQSLDQGLQFLIQYYNGEERAKGNILERFSAQQFPDLHSELNLSSLELGDSALYFCASSRGTGQTYEQYFGPGTRLTVT.

The gene calls are TRBV5-5 and TRBJ1-3; D gene ambiguous. Germline V CDR1 and CDR2: SGHKS, YYEKEE (reference sequence). Between the trimmed V and J ends, which lost 2 bases and 0 bases, there was a span of 9 bases. CDR3 length: 15 amino acids. CDR3 amino acids: CASSFLAVSGNTIYF. The CDR3 nucleotides read TGTGCCAGCAGCTTCTTGGCAGTCTCTGGAAACACCATATATTTT.

The rearrangement uses TRBV29-1 and TRBJ2-1; 8 nucleotides line up with TRBD1. The CDR3 spans 12 residues. V gave up 7 bases and J gave up 8 bases; unmatched junction bases: 7. Germline V gene data show CDR1 as SQVTM and CDR2 as ANQGSEA. Here the CDR3 DNA reads TGCAGCGCCCGGACAGGGCGCGATGAGCAGTTCTTC. This codes for CSARTGRDEQFF.

The V gene is TRBV2, the J gene TRBJ2-2; D unresolved. V was trimmed by 6 bases and J by 6 bases, leaving 14 bases between them. Per germline, CDR1 SNHLY and CDR2 FYNNEI. The CDR3 totals 14 residues. The CDR3 spells CASSGSQVSGELFF. The CDR3 DNA sequence: TGTGCCAGCAGCGGTTCGCAGGTTTCCGGGGAGCTGTTTTTT.

The chain carries TRBV28 and TRBJ1-5; the D is unclear. Trimming took off 5 bases at V and 4 bases at J, with 12 bases between the two ends. CDR1 and CDR2 from the germline V gene are MDHEN and SYDVKM. The CDR3 sequence is 14 residues long. The DNA for the CDR3 is TGTGCCAGCAGTACGAGGAGATTGAATCAGCCCCAGCATTTT. Translating it yields CASSTRRLNQPQHF.

The V and J genes are TRBV27 and TRBJ2-2, with 7 bases that match TRBD2. Trimming cost V 5 bases and J 4 bases; bases outside gene matches: 10. The CDR3 runs 16 residues. Germline V CDR1 and CDR2: MNHEY, SMNVEV (reference sequence). In DNA form, the CDR3 reads TGTGCCAGCAGTCGTACTAGCGTTACATTCACCGGGGAGCTGTTTTTT. This encodes CASSRTSVTFTGELFF.

This clone was observed a few times. This chain connects TRBV18 to TRBJ1-1, with D unclear. CDR3 length: 12 amino acids. CDR1 is KGHSH and CDR2 is LQKENI in the germline V gene. V was cut by 6 bases and J by 0 bases, with 5 bases left in between. CDR3 in amino acids: CASSTMNTEAFF. The CDR3 nucleotides read TGTGCCAGCTCCACTATGAACACTGAAGCTTTCTTT.

The V call is TRBV7-9, the J call TRBJ1-1; the match to TRBD1 covers 7 bases. This CDR3 spans 15 amino acids. Germline trimming cut 4 bases from V and 8 bases from J; bases unmatched to any gene: 13. CDR1 SEHNR and CDR2 FQNEAQ come from the germline V gene (reference sequence). The CDR3 loop is CASSSFQDRAWEAFF. The CDR3 bases are TGTGCCAGCAGCTCCTTCCAAGACAGGGCTTGGGAAGCTTTCTTT. Looking up the rest from reference TRBV7-9 and TRBJ1-1 gives the full variable domain: DTGVSQNPRHKITKRGQNVTFRCDPISEHNRLYWYRQTLGQGPEFLTYFQNEAQLEKSRLLSDRFSAERPKGSFSTLEIQRTEQGDSAMYLCASSSFQDRAWEAFFGQGTRLTVV.

The chain couples TRBV6-5 to TRBJ1-2; maybe TRBD1 (6 bases). Germline V lookup: CDR1 MNHEY, CDR2 SVGAGI. Trimming took 0 bases from V and 7 from J, leaving 12 bases between them. The CDR3 spans 14 residues. For the CDR3, the DNA is TGTGCCAGCAGTTACTCGAGGCAGGGGTTTGGCTACACCTTC. It codes for CASSYSRQGFGYTF.

The rearrangement links TRBV6-5 to TRBJ1-2, with D maybe TRBD1 (6 bases). The CDR3 loop spans 12 amino acids. V was trimmed by 5 bases and J by 3 bases, leaving 7 bases between them. The germline CDR1 and CDR2 sequences are MNHEY and SVGAGI. The CDR3 sequence is CASSPGDYGYTF. CDR3 nucleotide sequence: TGTGCCAGCAGTCCAGGGGACTATGGCTACACCTTC.

The chain recombines TRBV4-1 with TRBJ2-7, with a tentative D call TRBD1 (6 bases). CDR1 and CDR2 (germline): MGHRA, YSYEKL. V was cut by 0 bases and J by 0 bases, with 9 bases left in between. CDR3 length: 15 amino acids. The CDR3 spells CASSQDRTASYEQYF. For the CDR3, the DNA is TGCGCCAGCAGCCAAGATCGGACAGCCTCCTACGAGCAGTACTTC.

The V and J genes are TRBV6-1 and TRBJ2-7; the match to TRBD2 covers 8 bases. CDR1 and CDR2 (germline): MNHNS, SASEGT. Trimming took 6 bases from V and 6 from J; bases not matched to a gene: 10. The CDR3 has 14 residues. The DNA of the CDR3 is TGTGCCAGCAGCCCCGGGACTAGTCGCCTCGAGCAGTACTTC. The encoded protein is CASSPGTSRLEQYF.